These 21 T cell receptor beta chains were all obtained from the same sample, sequenced in a study of blood T cells in healthy people across ages. PCR was performed a second time for 7 to 11 cycles using a sample-barcoded 5' primer and a J-beta primer mix. In TCRdb, the 5' RACE reads were re-called with MiXCR into one record per CDR3 protein. The sample lists about 1,500,000 distinct CDR3 sequences, 35% to 45% seen once, with 6.5% to 10% in the top ten. The sample was blood. All receptors derive from a woman aged 18-30 years in good health.

This clonotype was recorded at least ten times. The rearrangement links TRBV20-1 to TRBJ2-3; TRBD2 agrees at 10 bases. This CDR3 comprises 16 residues. Germline V gene data show CDR1 as DFQATT and CDR2 as SNEGSKA (reference sequence). J was trimmed by 4 bases and V by 2 bases; bases with no gene match: 9. CDR3 loop: CSARSSGGGPSDTQYF. The CDR3, as DNA: TGCAGTGCTAGATCTAGCGGGGGTGGACCCTCAGATACGCAGTATTTT.

This chain joins TRBV3-1 and TRBJ2-7, with D perhaps matching TRBD1 (7 bases). CDR3 length: 16 residues. The V end lost 0 bases, the J end lost 5 bases, and 17 bases lay between the germline ends. Per germline, CDR1 LGHDT and CDR2 YNNKEL (reference sequence). CDR3 amino acids: CASSQERRGADDEQYF. The CDR3 DNA sequence: TGTGCCAGCAGCCAAGAGCGCAGGGGGGCGGATGACGAGCAGTACTTC.

V gene TRBV3-1 combines with J gene TRBJ2-5; weak D call: TRBD2 (5 bases). Germline V lookup: CDR1 LGHDT, CDR2 YNNKEL (reference sequence). V dropped 8 bases and J dropped 0 bases, with 13 bases sitting between them. The CDR3 is 14 amino acids. DNA of the CDR3: TGTGCCAGCGGAAAATCCGGGGACCAAGAGACCCAGTACTTC. It translates to CASGKSGDQETQYF.

This clonotype was seen at least ten times. This chain connects TRBV27 to TRBJ1-2, with a weak D call TRBD1 (5 bases). Deletions cut 0 bases from V and 2 bases from J, with 10 bases between. CDR3 size: 15 residues. Germline loops: CDR1 MNHEY, CDR2 SMNVEV (reference sequence). The CDR3 reads CASSLSPGGNYGYTF. CDR3 bases: TGTGCCAGCAGTTTATCGCCTGGGGGGAACTATGGCTACACCTTC.

In this sample, this clonotype turned up a few times. The gene calls are TRBV25-1 and TRBJ2-1; 8 nucleotides align to TRBD2. Germline V gene sequence: CDR1 MGHDK, CDR2 SYGVNS. The CDR3 is 14 amino acids. V shed 3 bases, J shed 7 bases, and the junction held 5 bases outside the gene matches. The CDR3 DNA is TGTGCCAGCAGTGAGTTTAGCGGGACGAATGAGCAGTTCTTC. Protein: CASSEFSGTNEQFF.

This clonotype was seen a single time. CDR3 region: CASSQIPDTTYEQYF. The CDR3 DNA reads as TGCGCCAGCAGCCAAATCCCAGACACGACCTACGAGCAGTACTTC. The genes are TRBV4-1 and TRBJ2-7; D is uncertain. Germline V CDR1 and CDR2: MGHRA, YSYEKL. The CDR3 spans 15 residues. V gave up 2 bases and J gave up 2 bases, with 13 bases separating them.

The CDR3 is CASSLGSGQGTNQPQHF. The CDR3 nucleotides read TGTGCCAGCAGCTTGGGTTCGGGACAGGGAACGAATCAGCCCCAGCATTTT. This sequence joins TRBV7-2 and TRBJ1-5; 9 bases fit TRBD1. The germline gives CDR1 SGHTA, CDR2 FQGNSA. Germline trimming cut 3 bases from V and 4 bases from J; bases unmatched to any gene: 10. The CDR3 length is 17 residues.

The gene calls are TRBV28 and TRBJ2-7; unclear D gene. Germline-derived CDR1 and CDR2 are MDHEN and SYDVKM. This CDR3 comprises 15 residues. V was shortened by 5 bases and J by 2 bases, with 16 bases between the two germline ends. The CDR3 loop is CASSPALAYTYEQYF. CDR3 sequence (DNA): TGTGCCAGCAGTCCCGCCCTCGCGTACACCTACGAGCAGTACTTC.

The chain recombines TRBV7-8 with TRBJ1-1, with no clear D. Germline CDR1 reads SGHVS; CDR2 reads FQNEAQ. Trimming stripped 5 bases from V and 5 bases from J, with 9 bases between. The CDR3 spans 12 residues. The CDR3 DNA reads as TGTGCCAGCAGCCCCTCTATTACTGAAGCTTTCTTT. It encodes CASSPSITEAFF.

This clonotype has more than one count but fewer than ten. The chain couples TRBV10-3 to TRBJ2-5; perhaps TRBD1 as D (6 bases). V gave up 9 bases and J gave up 1 base, with 12 bases separating them. The germline V gene encodes CDR1 ENHRY and CDR2 SYGVKD. The CDR3 consists of 13 residues. Here the CDR3 reads CAMGMGAQETQYF. In nucleotides, the CDR3 is TGTGCCATGGGGATGGGGGCCCAAGAGACCCAGTACTTC.

With respect to this clonotype: This sequence may be a read error, since a much larger clone differs from it by one base. The chain couples TRBV6-5 to TRBJ2-1; the D is unclear. Germline lookup yields CDR1 MNHEY and CDR2 SVGAGI. The V end lost 8 bases, the J end lost 0 bases, and 8 bases lay between the germline ends. The CDR3 consists of 13 residues. This chain's CDR3 is CASGPSSYNEQFF. CDR3 nucleotides: TGTGCCAGCGGCCCTAGCTCCTACAATGAGCAGTTCTTC.

The chain links TRBV6-5 to TRBJ1-5, with D hard to call. The CDR3 loop spans 14 amino acids. V gave up 5 bases and J gave up 2 bases, with 10 bases separating them. Germline lookup yields CDR1 MNHEY and CDR2 SVGAGI. The CDR3 coding sequence is TGTGCCAGCAGTCCCCACATGGGCAATCAGCCCCAGCATTTT. It translates to CASSPHMGNQPQHF.

The J gene is TRBJ2-1, the V gene TRBV7-2; TRBD2 is a possible D gene (5 bases). Trimming stripped 1 base from V and 0 bases from J, with 7 bases between. CDR3 length equals 15 residues. Looked up from germline, CDR1 is SGHTA and CDR2 is FQGNSA. The CDR3 DNA follows: TGTGCCAGCAGCTTAGGACTATTCTCCTACAATGAGCAGTTCTTC. Protein: CASSLGLFSYNEQFF.

The chain employs TRBV27 and TRBJ2-1; TRBD2 aligns across 9 bases. The J call may be in error: the DNA end matches TRBJ2-7 better. The CDR3 loop spans 16 amino acids. CDR1 and CDR2 (germline): MNHEY, SMNVEV (reference sequence). In DNA, the CDR3 is TGTGCCAGCAGTTTATCGGGCCTAGCGGGACCCAATGAGCAGTACTTC. Translating gives CASSLSGLAGPNEQYF.

This clonotype was counted a few times. This chain links TRBV6-5 with TRBJ2-7; TRBD1 matches 7 bases. From germline, CDR1 is MNHEY and CDR2 SVGAGI. The J segment lost 6 bases and the V segment lost 2 bases, leaving 7 bases of the junction unmatched. The length of the CDR3 is 14 residues. CDR3 amino acids: CASSYPGGKGEQYF. The CDR3 DNA reads TGTGCCAGCAGTTACCCAGGGGGAAAGGGCGAGCAGTACTTC.

This clonotype has a handful of counts. The chain couples TRBV7-2 to TRBJ2-1; TRBD2 agrees at 11 bases. Germline CDR1 and CDR2: SGHTA and FQGNSA. The J segment lost 2 bases and the V segment lost 3 bases, leaving 6 bases of the junction unmatched. The CDR3 contains 17 residues. The DNA of the CDR3 is TGTGCCAGCAGCTTGCATAGCGGGGGGGGTCCCTACAATGAGCAGTTCTTC. This gives the protein CASSLHSGGGPYNEQFF.

The rearrangement joins TRBV28 to TRBJ2-1, with 7 bases identical to TRBD1. Germline CDR1 MDHEN, CDR2 SYDVKM. Trimming took 6 bases from V and 12 from J; bases not matched to a gene: 17. This CDR3 is built from 15 residues. The CDR3 DNA reads as TGTGCCAGCAGCCAACCGGGACAGTTGGGACGGTGGCAGTTCTTC. Its protein is CASSQPGQLGRWQFF.

This chain uses TRBV5-1 with TRBJ2-2; possible D gene TRBD1, 5 bases. This CDR3 comprises 13 residues. The germline CDR1 and CDR2 sequences are SGHRS and YFSETQ. Trimming removed 4 bases from V and 7 bases from J, with 11 bases in between. This CDR3 reads CASSPQDVGELFF. Written as DNA, the CDR3 is TGCGCCAGCAGCCCACAGGACGTCGGGGAGCTGTTTTTT.

Ten or more counts support this clonotype. V gene TRBV30 combines with J gene TRBJ1-2, with unresolved D. Germline loops: CDR1 GTSNPN, CDR2 SVGIG (reference sequence). CDR3 length equals 11 residues. Trimming removed 2 bases at V and 8 bases at J, with 9 bases between. The CDR3 loop reads CAWSWGEGYTF. For the CDR3, the DNA is TGTGCCTGGAGTTGGGGTGAGGGCTACACCTTC.

This clonotype was picked up one time. The chain recombines TRBV30 with TRBJ1-2; TRBD1 is a possible D gene (5 bases). The germline V and J ends were trimmed by 2 bases and 6 bases, with 16 bases remaining between them. The CDR3 is made up of 14 amino acids. Per germline, CDR1 GTSNPN and CDR2 SVGIG (reference sequence). In nucleotides, the CDR3 is TGTGCCTGGAGTAGTAACAGTAAGGGGCATGGCTACACCTTC. The encoded protein is CAWSSNSKGHGYTF.

The chain employs TRBV12-3 or TRBV12-4 and TRBJ2-6, with a possible D match to TRBD2 (6 bases). The V and J ends lost 6 bases and 2 bases respectively, with 11 bases between them. The CDR3 is 15 amino acids. The CDR3 region is CASRPPGAGANVLTF. CDR3 in DNA: TGTGCCAGCAGGCCCCCGGGAGCTGGGGCCAACGTCCTGACTTTC.